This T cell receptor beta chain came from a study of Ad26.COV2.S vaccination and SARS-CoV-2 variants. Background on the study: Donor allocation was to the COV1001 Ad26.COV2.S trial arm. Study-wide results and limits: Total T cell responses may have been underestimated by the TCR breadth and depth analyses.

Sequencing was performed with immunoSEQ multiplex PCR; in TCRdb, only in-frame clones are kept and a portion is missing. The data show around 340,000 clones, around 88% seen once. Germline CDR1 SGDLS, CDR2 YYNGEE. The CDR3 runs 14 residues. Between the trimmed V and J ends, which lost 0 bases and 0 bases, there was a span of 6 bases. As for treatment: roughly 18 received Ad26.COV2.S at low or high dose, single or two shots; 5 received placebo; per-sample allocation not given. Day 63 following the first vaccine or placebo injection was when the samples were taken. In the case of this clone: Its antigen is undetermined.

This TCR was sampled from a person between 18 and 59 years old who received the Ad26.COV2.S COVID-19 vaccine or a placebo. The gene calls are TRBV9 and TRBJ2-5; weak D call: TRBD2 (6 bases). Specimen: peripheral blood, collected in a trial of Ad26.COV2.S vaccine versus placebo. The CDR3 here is CASSVGDYQETQYF. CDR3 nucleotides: TGTGCCAGCAGCGTAGGGGACTACCAAGAGACCCAGTACTTC.